The 23 T cell receptor beta chains below come from one sample, sequenced in a study of T cell responses to AZD1222 COVID-19 vaccine. Method: immunoSEQ multiplex PCR; TCRdb's copy keeps in-frame clones and lacks some. The profile covers roughly 97,000 clones, with around 88% appearing a single time and approximately 7.5% taken by the ten largest. The specimen comprised peripheral blood, sampled on day 0 of AZD1222 vaccination. The receptors shown here come from an adult in good health.

This clone came up a few times. A junction end diverges from the germline sequence, so it may reflect a read error. The rearrangement uses TRBV20-1 and TRBJ1-2; tentatively, D is TRBD1 (5 bases). The length of the CDR3 is 11 residues. Germline CDR1 and CDR2: DFQATT and SNEGSKA (reference sequence). Written as DNA, the CDR3 is TGCAGTGCGTACGACAGCTATAGCTACACCTTC. It encodes CSAYDSYSYTF.

The rearrangement uses TRBV9 and TRBJ1-3, with D possibly matching TRBD1 (5 bases). Germline CDR1 is SGDLS and CDR2 is YYNGEE. This CDR3 has 15 amino acids. Trimming took off 2 bases at V and 4 bases at J, with 13 bases between the two ends. The CDR3 protein is CASSVYGAQGNTIYF. The DNA for the CDR3 is TGTGCCAGCAGCGTCTACGGGGCACAAGGAAACACCATATATTTT.

V gene TRBV5-5 combines with J gene TRBJ1-3; D uncertain. Germline lookup yields CDR1 SGHKS and CDR2 YYEKEE (reference sequence). The CDR3 is 15 amino acids. V was clipped by 0 bases and J by 4 bases, with 11 bases between them. As DNA, the CDR3 is TGTGCCAGCAGCTTGGCCCCGGCAACGGGAAACACCATATATTTT. It translates to CASSLAPATGNTIYF.

The rearrangement joins TRBV7-2 to TRBJ2-7, with D possibly being TRBD2 (5 bases). This CDR3 contains 14 residues. CDR1 SGHTA and CDR2 FQGNSA come from the germline V gene. Deletions cut 5 bases from V and 11 bases from J, with 22 bases between. The DNA of the CDR3 is TGTGCCAGCAGCCCCGGCTACGAACACCGAGCGGAGTACTTC. Translating it yields CASSPGYEHRAEYF.

The chain joins TRBV3-1 (or the pseudogene TRBV3-2) to TRBJ1-5; D is undetermined. Trimming pared 0 bases from V and 6 bases from J, leaving 12 bases between. The CDR3 extends over 15 amino acids. Germline V CDR1 and CDR2: LGHDT, YNNKEL (reference sequence). DNA for the CDR3: TGTGCCAGCAGCCAAGAACCACCATCGTCTCAGCCCCAGCATTTT. Amino acids: CASSQEPPSSQPQHF.

This chain uses TRBV10-3 with TRBJ2-6; TRBD1 matches at 7 bases. V trimming: 3 bases; J trimming: 0 bases; junction bases outside the gene matches: 8. Germline V gives CDR1 ENHRY, CDR2 SYGVKD. This CDR3 comprises 18 residues. DNA for the CDR3: TGTGCCATCAGTGACCCCGGGACAGCCTCCTCTGGGGCCAACGTCCTGACTTTC. Translation gives CAISDPGTASSGANVLTF.

DNA of the CDR3: TGTGCCAGCAGCGTAGCGGCGGGAGACCACAATGAGCAGTTCTTC. Protein product: CASSVAAGDHNEQFF. The chain joins TRBV9 to TRBJ2-1; 7 bases agree with TRBD2. Germline lookup yields CDR1 SGDLS and CDR2 YYNGEE. CDR3 length: 15 residues. J lost 5 bases, V lost 0 bases, and 5 bases had no gene match.

The chain has TRBV24-1 and TRBJ1-1; 8 nucleotides match TRBD1. The CDR3 spans 14 residues. Germline V gene lookup returns CDR1 KGHDR and CDR2 SFDVKD. Unmatched junction bases numbered 5, after V lost 7 bases and J lost 2 bases. The CDR3 reads CATSRTGPNTEAFF. In nucleotides, the CDR3 is TGTGCCACCAGCCGGACAGGGCCCAACACTGAAGCTTTCTTT.

This chain joins TRBV7-8 and TRBJ2-1, with a possible D match to TRBD2 (6 bases). The CDR3 extends over 14 amino acids. Germline CDR1 SGHVS, CDR2 FQNEAQ. Trimming cost V 6 bases and J 0 bases, with 9 bases left between them. The CDR3 DNA sequence: TGTGCCAGCAGTGGGGGGAGCTCCTACAATGAGCAGTTCTTC. Residues: CASSGGSSYNEQFF.

This chain joins TRBV7-2 and TRBJ2-3, with TRBD2 as a possible D gene (5 bases). Trimming shortened V by 5 bases and J by 7 bases, and 10 bases separated the two germline ends. This CDR3 has 12 residues. CDR1 and CDR2 from the germline V gene are SGHTA and FQGNSA. In DNA form, the CDR3 reads TGTGCCAGCAGCCGGGGTTTGAATACGCAGTATTTT. Amino acid sequence: CASSRGLNTQYF.

This chain connects TRBV6-5 to TRBJ2-1; a possible D gene is TRBD1 (7 bases). Per germline, CDR1 MNHEY and CDR2 SVGAGI. Trimming removed 0 bases from V and 1 base from J, with 10 bases in between. This CDR3 is built from 16 residues. As DNA, the CDR3 is TGTGCCAGCAGTTACTCGGCAGGGGGGTCCTACAATGAGCAGTTCTTC. It yields the protein CASSYSAGGSYNEQFF.

In its sample, this clone was seen once. The chain uses TRBV7-2 and TRBJ2-7, with 7 bases identical to TRBD1. After removal of 6 bases from V and 2 bases from J, the junction contained 10 bases not matched to a gene. CDR1 is SGHTA and CDR2 is FQGNSA in the germline V gene. CDR3 length: 15 residues. The CDR3 sequence is CASSQSGTDAYEQYF. Written as DNA, the CDR3 is TGTGCCAGCAGTCAATCCGGGACAGACGCCTACGAGCAGTACTTC.

This chain links TRBV9 with TRBJ1-4, with TRBD1 as a possible D gene (6 bases). This CDR3 spans 14 amino acids. With 4 bases removed from V and 7 bases from J, the gap between germline ends came to 14 bases. CDR1 SGDLS and CDR2 YYNGEE come from the germline V gene. CDR3 region: CASSIAGGGEKLFF. CDR3 DNA sequence: TGTGCCAGCAGCATAGCGGGGGGCGGTGAAAAACTGTTTTTT.

The chain combines TRBV6-5 with TRBJ2-4; D uncertain. There are 14 residues in the CDR3. Trimming stripped 5 bases from V and 1 base from J, with 9 bases between. Germline V gives CDR1 MNHEY, CDR2 SVGAGI. CDR3 loop: CASSPLSAKNIQYF. The CDR3 DNA reads as TGTGCCAGCAGTCCATTATCGGCCAAAAACATTCAGTACTTC.

The rearrangement joins TRBV9 to TRBJ2-1, with D perhaps matching TRBD2 (6 bases). The germline V and J ends were trimmed by 4 bases and 12 bases, with 23 bases remaining between them. CDR3 length equals 15 residues. Looked up from germline, CDR1 is SGDLS and CDR2 is YYNGEE. The DNA of the CDR3 is TGTGCCAGCAGCACACCACGGGGCGGGGCTGAGGGGCAGTTCTTC. Protein sequence: CASSTPRGGAEGQFF.

The chain employs TRBV19 and TRBJ2-3; D is unresolved. Trimming took 2 bases from V and 1 from J, leaving 10 bases between them. CDR1 is LNHDA and CDR2 is SQIVND in the germline V gene (reference sequence). The CDR3 spans 15 residues. The CDR3 nucleotides are TGTGCCAGTAGTATACTCGGCAGTGGCACAGATACGCAGTATTTT. It specifies CASSILGSGTDTQYF.

The chain joins TRBV6-5 to TRBJ1-1, with a weak D call TRBD1 (6 bases). In germline, CDR1 is MNHEY, CDR2 SVGAGI. V lost 5 bases, J lost 0 bases, and 10 bases lay in between. CDR3 length equals 14 residues. CDR3 nucleotides: TGTGCCAGCAGTCAAAGGGGGGTGAACACTGAAGCTTTCTTT. Amino acid sequence: CASSQRGVNTEAFF.

This clone is a singleton in its sample. The genes are TRBV27 and TRBJ1-5, with 8 bases lining up with TRBD1. The ends lost 4 bases at V and 6 bases at J; junction bases unmatched: 5. Germline CDR1 is MNHEY and CDR2 is SMNVEV (reference sequence). CDR3 length: 14 residues. The CDR3 region is CASSSLTGGQPQHF. The DNA for the CDR3 is TGTGCCAGCAGTTCCCTTACAGGGGGTCAGCCCCAGCATTTT.

The V call is TRBV28, the J call TRBJ1-5; no firm D call. Germline-derived CDR1 and CDR2 are MDHEN and SYDVKM. V dropped 5 bases and J dropped 0 bases, with 11 bases sitting between them. The CDR3 contains 15 residues. CDR3 sequence reads: CASSRLTNSNQPQHF. The CDR3 DNA sequence: TGTGCCAGCAGTCGATTGACAAATAGCAATCAGCCCCAGCATTTT.

This rearrangement joins TRBV27 to TRBJ1-2; 9 bases fit TRBD1. This CDR3 has 16 amino acids. V shed 5 bases, J shed 3 bases, and the junction held 10 bases outside the gene matches. CDR1 is MNHEY and CDR2 is SMNVEV in the germline V gene (reference sequence). Here the CDR3 reads CASSGTGRRGDYGYTF. CDR3 in DNA: TGTGCCAGCAGTGGGACAGGGAGAAGGGGAGACTATGGCTACACCTTC.

The V call is TRBV4-1, the J call TRBJ1-2, with 10 bases that match TRBD1. Germline V gene data show CDR1 as MGHRA and CDR2 as YSYEKL. V shed 2 bases and J 8 bases; nucleotides not matched to a gene: 11. The CDR3 length is 16 residues. The CDR3 coding sequence is TGCGCCAGCAGCCAAACCCTGACGACAGGGGGCAAAGGCTACACCTTC. Translation: CASSQTLTTGGKGYTF.

This chain connects TRBV5-1 to TRBJ1-5, with 7 bases identical to TRBD1. The ends lost 3 bases at V and 5 bases at J; junction bases unmatched: 5. The germline V gene has CDR1 SGHRS and CDR2 YFSETQ. CDR3 length equals 14 residues. The CDR3 region is CASSSGGGDQPQHF. The CDR3 DNA follows: TGCGCCAGCAGCTCAGGGGGAGGGGATCAGCCCCAGCATTTT.

The V gene is TRBV24-1, the J gene TRBJ2-2; TRBD1 aligns across 8 bases. The CDR3 consists of 14 residues. Germline V gives CDR1 KGHDR, CDR2 SFDVKD. V shed 7 bases and J 6 bases; nucleotides not matched to a gene: 6. CDR3 sequence (DNA): TGTGCCACCAGCCGCCGGACAGGGCCCGGGGAGCTGTTTTTT. Translating it yields CATSRRTGPGELFF.